Shown below are 14 T cell receptor beta chains from a single sample sequenced in a study of blood T cell repertoires in COVID-19. The repertoire was sequenced with immunoSEQ multiplex PCR; TCRdb's copy has only in-frame clones and lacks some. The table has just over 65,000 clones, about 90% seen once. Input material: peripheral blood. Every receptor here comes from a man aged 55 to 70 with acute or convalescent COVID-19.

The CDR3 loop is CATSRKGSTDDQETQYF. Written as DNA, the CDR3 is TGTGCCACCAGCAGGAAGGGATCGACAGACGACCAAGAGACCCAGTACTTC. The V and J genes are TRBV15 and TRBJ2-5, with D perhaps TRBD1 (5 bases). CDR1 is LNHNV, CDR2 YYDKDF, per germline (reference sequence). This CDR3 is 17 amino acids long. Trimming removed 3 bases from V and 0 bases from J, with 17 bases in between.

The chain recombines TRBV9 with TRBJ1-2; weak D call: TRBD1 (6 bases). Germline loops: CDR1 SGDLS, CDR2 YYNGEE. The CDR3 length is 14 residues. V was cut by 0 bases and J by 2 bases, with 8 bases left in between. CDR3 in DNA: TGTGCCAGCAGCGTAGCTAGGGGGAACTATGGCTACACCTTC. It is translated as CASSVARGNYGYTF.

The chain recombines TRBV12-5 with TRBJ1-2; D call uncertain. The V end was cut by 6 bases, the J end by 6 bases, with 17 bases between. CDR3 length equals 14 residues. Germline lookup yields CDR1 LGHNT and CDR2 FRNRAP. The CDR3 loop reads CASGQVPEHNGYTF. The CDR3 nucleotides are TGTGCTAGTGGCCAGGTCCCGGAACACAATGGCTACACCTTC.

The chain joins TRBV7-9 to TRBJ1-1; D is unclear. The V gene lost 3 bases and the J gene lost 1 base, with 12 bases spanning the gap. CDR3 length: 15 residues. Germline V gene data show CDR1 as SEHNR and CDR2 as FQNEAQ (reference sequence). The CDR3 DNA reads TGTGCCAGCAGCTTGACCGGGAAGAGGAACACTGAAGCTTTCTTT. This codes for CASSLTGKRNTEAFF.

V and J are TRBV7-8 and TRBJ2-7, with D tentatively TRBD1 (6 bases). The CDR3 has 12 amino acids. Trimming cost V 1 base and J 5 bases, with 6 bases left between them. Germline V gene lookup returns CDR1 SGHVS and CDR2 FQNEAQ. The CDR3 DNA sequence: TGTGCCAGCAGCTTAGACAGGGACGAGCAGTACTTC. As protein: CASSLDRDEQYF.

V is TRBV7-3 and J is TRBJ2-7; D might be TRBD2 (6 bases). The CDR3 covers 15 residues. V gave up 2 bases and J gave up 3 bases, with 14 bases separating them. Germline V lookup: CDR1 SGHTA, CDR2 FQGTGA. The chain's CDR3 is CASSLGSGRIYEQYF. CDR3 coding DNA: TGTGCCAGCAGCTTAGGGTCAGGGAGGATCTACGAGCAGTACTTC. The full variable domain, with the rest looked up from reference TRBV7-3 and TRBJ2-7, is GAGVSQTPSNKVTEKGKYVELRCDPISGHTALYWYRQSLGQGPEFLIYFQGTGAADDSGLPNDRFFAVRPEGSVSTLKIQRTERGDSAVYLCASSLGSGRIYEQYFGPGTRLTVT.

The CDR3 DNA follows: TGTGCCAGCAGCGAAACAGGGGTCGGGTCCCAGCATTTT. Its translation is CASSETGVGSQHF. The genes are TRBV2 and TRBJ1-5; the match to TRBD1 covers 7 bases. Per the germline V gene, CDR1 is SNHLY and CDR2 is FYNNEI. The CDR3 has 13 amino acids. The V and J ends lost 6 bases and 11 bases, in that order; junction bases with no gene match: 10.

V usage is TRBV19 and J usage is TRBJ1-2; the match to TRBD1 covers 9 bases. Germline loops: CDR1 LNHDA, CDR2 SQIVND (reference sequence). Trimming at V came to 4 bases and at J to 0 bases, leaving 6 bases not matched to a gene. CDR3 length: 16 residues. Here the CDR3 DNA reads TGTGCCAGTAGTACCCCGGACAGGGGAGCTAACTATGGCTACACCTTC. It yields the protein CASSTPDRGANYGYTF.

The V call is TRBV7-2, the J call TRBJ2-5, with D maybe TRBD1 (7 bases). Germline lookup yields CDR1 SGHTA and CDR2 FQGNSA. The CDR3 covers 14 residues. The V gene lost 5 bases and the J gene lost 7 bases, with 17 bases spanning the gap. The CDR3 loop reads CASSQGGGSGTQYF. CDR3 bases: TGTGCCAGCAGCCAGGGGGGCGGCTCGGGGACCCAGTACTTC.

This sequence joins TRBV7-2 and TRBJ2-4, with D hard to call. Germline V gene sequence: CDR1 SGHTA, CDR2 FQGNSA. The V and J ends lost 2 bases and 5 bases respectively, with 7 bases between them. CDR3 length: 13 residues. DNA of the CDR3: TGTGCCAGCAGCTTACGAGTTCAAAACATTCAGTACTTC. Translation gives CASSLRVQNIQYF. The full variable domain, with the rest looked up from reference TRBV7-2 and TRBJ2-4, is GAGVSQSPSNKVTEKGKDVELRCDPISGHTALYWYRQSLGQGLEFLIYFQGNSAPDKSGLPSDRFSAERTGGSVSTLTIQRTQQEDSAVYLCASSLRVQNIQYFGAGTRLSVL.

The chain carries TRBV6-6 and TRBJ2-1, with 11 positions matching TRBD2. Losses at the gene ends were 4 bases for V and 7 bases for J; bases not matched to a gene: 6. Germline values: CDR1 MNHNY, CDR2 SVGAGI (reference sequence). The CDR3 loop spans 15 amino acids. CDR3 bases: TGTGCCAGCAGTTTAACTAGCGGGGGTGGAAATGAGCAGTTCTTC. It is translated as CASSLTSGGGNEQFF.

V usage is TRBV6-5 and J usage is TRBJ1-6, with D possibly being TRBD1 (6 bases). CDR3 length: 15 residues. V was pared by 0 bases and J by 9 bases, with 12 bases between. Germline V gene data show CDR1 as MNHEY and CDR2 as SVGAGI. The DNA for the CDR3 is TGTGCCAGCAGTTACTCGCCAGGGGAAGGTTCACCCCTCCACTTT. This translates into CASSYSPGEGSPLHF.

J is TRBJ2-2 and V is TRBV2; D possibly corresponds to TRBD1 (6 bases). V dropped 6 bases and J dropped 4 bases, with 24 bases sitting between them. CDR3 length: 18 residues. CDR1 is SNHLY and CDR2 is FYNNEI in the germline V gene. This CDR3 reads CASSLPSGTTQGTGELFF. For the CDR3, the DNA is TGTGCCAGCAGCCTACCATCCGGGACAACCCAAGGCACCGGGGAGCTGTTTTTT.

In regard to this clone: At one end the junction does not follow the germline gene, possibly because of a read error. This sequence joins TRBV10-3 and TRBJ2-7; TRBD1 might be the D (6 bases). Germline V gene data show CDR1 as ENHRY and CDR2 as SYGVKD. There are 12 residues in the CDR3. CDR3 sequence (DNA): TGTGCCATCAGTGAGTCGGGGGAAGCAGGGGTCTTC. This translates into CAISESGEAGVF.